These T cell receptor beta chains were read from a single sample in a study of beta chain features in type 1 diabetes. Sequencing used immunoSEQ multiplex PCR; TCRdb keeps in-frame clones, though not all of them. The top ten hold more than 0.8% of the sample, which has almost 350,000 clones, 9.3% seen once. The sequencing sample was made of central memory CD4+ T cells from blood. Source of these receptors: a man aged 25-45 years with type 1 diabetes. Each CDR3 is given with its conserved first and last residue. D genes are given only for firm matches. Size is omitted from some rows. Given values are once, few, many or a class for expanded clones.

J gene,V gene,D gene,clone size,CDR3 DNA,CDR3 protein
TRBJ2-2,TRBV5-6,TRBD1,-,TGTGCCAGCAGCTCCGGGACAGGGGCGAACACCGGGGAGCTGTTTTTT,CASSSGTGANTGELFF
TRBJ2-5,TRBV28,-,-,TGTGCCAGCAGTTTACAGGGCCCGATTGGGACCCAGTACTTC,CASSLQGPIGTQYF
TRBJ2-7,TRBV5-1,-,-,TGCGCCAGCAGCTTACCAGGCACCGACTTC,CASSLPGTDF
TRBJ2-3,TRBV9,-,few,TGTGCCAGCAGTCGGGCGACCACAGATACGCAGTATTTT,CASSRATTDTQYF
TRBJ1-2,TRBV28,-,-,TGTGCCAGCAGTTCAGGGACGGTGGGGTACTATGGCTACACCTTC,CASSSGTVGYYGYTF
TRBJ1-5,TRBV6-1,-,-,TGTGCCAGCAGTGAATCGGGCGTTAATCAGCCCCAGCATTTT,CASSESGVNQPQHF
TRBJ2-7,TRBV2,TRBD1,few,TGTGCCAGCAGTGGGGGCCAGGGGGCTTACGAGCAGTACTTC,CASSGGQGAYEQYF
TRBJ1-4,TRBV5-6,-,few,TGTGCCAGCAGCAGCACTAATGAAAAACTGTTTTTT,CASSSTNEKLFF
TRBJ2-7,TRBV7-2,-,-,TGTGCCAGCAGCTACGCCTTGGACTACGAGCAGTACTTC,CASSYALDYEQYF
TRBJ2-3,TRBV27,-,-,TGTGCCAGCACCTACCTTGCCCGTCCAGATACGCAGTATTTT,CASTYLARPDTQYF
TRBJ2-3,TRBV7-2,TRBD2,-,TGTGCCAGCAGCTCTAACCCGGGACTAGCGGGGGGTCGGTATTTT,CASSSNPGLAGGRYF
TRBJ1-1,TRBV5-1,-,-,TGCGCCAGCAGCTTGGCAACTACGAACATGAACACTGAAGCTTTCTTT,CASSLATTNMNTEAFF
TRBJ1-5,TRBV7-2,TRBD1,few,TGTGCCAGCAGCTTAGCCGGGACAGGGGCGCAGCCCCAGCATTTT,CASSLAGTGAQPQHF
TRBJ1-1,TRBV7-2,-,-,TGTGCCAGCAGCGGGGACGGGAAGAACACTGAAGCTTTCTTT,CASSGDGKNTEAFF
TRBJ2-5,TRBV30,-,-,TGTGCCTGGAGTGTCCAGGGGGGTGAGACCCAGTACTTC,CAWSVQGGETQYF
TRBJ2-3,TRBV10-3,-,few,TGTGCCATCAGTAGATCCGGGACGACCACAGATACGCAGTATTTT,CAISRSGTTTDTQYF
TRBJ1-1,TRBV28,-,few,TGTGCCAGCACTACGGGTCTGAACACTGAAGCTTTCTTT,CASTTGLNTEAFF
TRBJ2-3,TRBV7-9,TRBD2,many,TGTGCCAGCAGCTTGGCGGGGGGTACAGATACGCAGTATTTT,CASSLAGGTDTQYF
TRBJ2-2,TRBV2,-,-,TGTGCCAGCAAAGAGCGGAACACCGGGGAGCTGTTTTTT,CASKERNTGELFF
TRBJ2-3,TRBV6-5,TRBD1,few,TGTGCCAGCAGCCCCGGGACAGGGTGGACAGATACGCAGTATTTT,CASSPGTGWTDTQYF
TRBJ2-5,TRBV6-5,-,-,TGTGCCAGCAGTTCCGGGGGCGGGCAAGAGACCCAGTACTTC,CASSSGGGQETQYF
TRBJ2-1,TRBV4-1,-,-,TGCGCCAGCAGCCAAGATGCAACTAGCTCGGAGCAGTTCTTC,CASSQDATSSEQFF
TRBJ2-7,TRBV27,TRBD1,-,TGTGCCAGCAGTTCTCCCGGACAGGGGACCTACGAGCAGTACTTC,CASSSPGQGTYEQYF
TRBJ2-3,TRBV7-2,TRBD2,-,TGTGCCAGCAGCTTAGAGCGTGGACTAGCGGTTAGCACAGATACGCAGTATTTT,CASSLERGLAVSTDTQYF
TRBJ1-1,TRBV18,-,-,TGTGCCAGCTCACCATCGGAGAACACTGAAGCTTTCTTT,CASSPSENTEAFF
TRBJ2-1,TRBV4-1,TRBD2,-,TGCGCCAGCAGCCAAGATTATGAGCGGGGGGCCTCGGCCCACAAGCAGTTCTTC,CASSQDYERGASAHKQFF
TRBJ2-3,TRBV11-3,TRBD1,few,TGTGCCAGCAGTCCGAATACAGGGGAAACAGATACGCAGTATTTT,CASSPNTGETDTQYF
TRBJ1-1,TRBV29-1,-,many,TGCAGCGTTGAGAAGACGAACACTGAAGCTTTCTTT,CSVEKTNTEAFF
TRBJ1-2,TRBV14,-,few,TGTGCCAGCAGCCAAGCCCTTTTAGACAGTAGTGGCTACACCTTC,CASSQALLDSSGYTF
TRBJ2-5,TRBV28,-,few,TGTGCCAGCAGTGAAATCTTCGAGGGGGAGACCCAGTACTTC,CASSEIFEGETQYF
TRBJ1-6,TRBV12-5,-,-,TGTGCTAGTGCCATGCCCAATTCACCCCTCCACTTT,CASAMPNSPLHF
TRBJ2-2,TRBV5-1,-,-,TGCGCCAGCAGCTTGGCGGGGACGGGGGCCGGGGAGCTGTTTTTT,CASSLAGTGAGELFF
TRBJ2-1,TRBV9,TRBD1,few,TGTGCCAGCAGCGTAAAACCCACTCGTGGACAGGGTGGTGAGCAGTTCTTC,CASSVKPTRGQGGEQFF
TRBJ2-1,TRBV9,TRBD2,few,TGTGCCAGCAGCGCCCTCCCGACTAGCGGCAGGGGATTCTTC,CASSALPTSGRGFF
TRBJ2-5,TRBV11-2,-,few,TGTGCCAGCAGCTTAATTCGAGGGAACCAAGAGACCCAGTACTTC,CASSLIRGNQETQYF
TRBJ1-4,TRBV27,TRBD1,few,TGTGCCAGCAGTTACGGACAGGGGGTTGAAAAACTGTTTTTT,CASSYGQGVEKLFF
TRBJ2-1,TRBV7-2,-,-,TGTGCCAGCAGCTTAGTAGGCGGGTCCACAAATGAGCAGTTCTTC,CASSLVGGSTNEQFF
TRBJ2-5,TRBV6-5,-,-,TGTGCCAGCAGCGGAGCCCAAGAGACCCAGTACTTC,CASSGAQETQYF
TRBJ2-2,TRBV28,-,few,TGTGCCAGCAGTTTCGCACCCACCGGGGAGCTGTTTTTT,CASSFAPTGELFF
TRBJ2-7,TRBV19,-,-,TGTGCCAGTAGCCCCGGGGGAGTCCTCACGGTAGAGCAGTACTTC,CASSPGGVLTVEQYF
TRBJ1-6,TRBV5-8,-,few,TGTGCCAGCAGCGCAGAAAGGAATTCACCCCTCCACTTT,CASSAERNSPLHF
TRBJ1-2,TRBV18,TRBD1,-,TGTGCCAGCTCACCACCGGGGCAGGGGGCGCTTGGCTACACCTTC,CASSPPGQGALGYTF
TRBJ2-7,TRBV6-6,-,few,TGTGCCAGCAGTTACGAACAGGTAGTTTCCTACGAGCAGTACTTC,CASSYEQVVSYEQYF
TRBJ1-5,TRBV7-8,-,-,TGTGCCAGCAGCTTAGGGAACCAGCCCCAGCATTTT,CASSLGNQPQHF
TRBJ1-6,TRBV11-2,-,-,TGTGCCAGCAGAACTCCGGGGGATTATAATTCACCCCTCCACTTT,CASRTPGDYNSPLHF
TRBJ1-6,TRBV6-5,-,-,TGTGCCAGCAGTTACTCAGGGTCTCCAAGGCCCCTCCACTTT,CASSYSGSPRPLHF
TRBJ1-3,TRBV5-6,-,-,TGTGCCAGCAGCTCGATCGGTACTGGAAACACCATATATTTT,CASSSIGTGNTIYF
TRBJ2-5,TRBV4-3,-,-,TGCGCCAGCAGCCAAGATTTATCGGGGGGCCTCGCGGAGACCCAGTACTTC,CASSQDLSGGLAETQYF
TRBJ2-3,TRBV7-2,TRBD2,-,TGTGCCAGCAGCTTATGGACTAGCGGGTCCACAGATACGCAGTATTTT,CASSLWTSGSTDTQYF
TRBJ2-3,TRBV11-2,-,-,TGTGCCAGCAGCCCCGGTGAGGGATTGAGGGGCACAGATACGCAGTATTTT,CASSPGEGLRGTDTQYF
TRBJ2-1,TRBV30,-,few,TGTGCCTGGAGTGTAAAGGGAAACAATGAGCAGTTCTTC,CAWSVKGNNEQFF